This T cell receptor (beta chain) appears in the sequencing data of a study of T cells and Merkel cell carcinoma outcomes. V lost 8 bases, J lost 4 bases, and 11 bases lay in between. Per germline, CDR1 KGHSH and CDR2 LQKENI. The length of the CDR3 is 13 residues. Produced via immunoSEQ multiplex PCR; TCRdb's table is partial and in-frame only. The table records over 15,000 clones, roughly 80% of them present only once. Regarding the study as a whole: Reportedly, T-cell repertoire with density predicts Merkel cell carcinoma outcomes.

As regards this clone: The antigen remains undetermined.

The origin of this receptor is a human donor with Merkel cell carcinoma. The sequenced sample consisted of tumor tissue from Merkel cell carcinoma. V usage is TRBV18 and J usage is TRBJ1-4, with D unresolved. DNA for the CDR3: TGTGCCAGCACAAGAGGCGGTAATGAAAAACTGTTTTTT. Protein product: CASTRGGNEKLFF.